This is a list of T cell receptor beta chains from one sample in a study of T cell responses to AZD1222 COVID-19 vaccine. Assay: immunoSEQ multiplex PCR; the TCRdb copy retains only in-frame clones and omits some. The table records 90,000 to 150,000 clones, roughly 90% of them present only once. Sequencing was performed on peripheral blood, taken on day 0 of AZD1222 vaccination. These receptors were collected from an adult in good health. CDR3s include the opening cysteine and the closing phenylalanine or tryptophan. D genes are given only for firm matches. Not every row has a clone size; where given, it reads once, few, many or a size class.

v_gene: TRBV27; d_gene: -; abundance: -; j_gene: TRBJ2-7; CDR3aa: CASSLSKYEQYF; CDR3nt: TGTGCCAGCAGTTTGTCTAAGTACGAGCAGTACTTC
v_gene: TRBV2; d_gene: -; abundance: few; j_gene: TRBJ1-3; CDR3aa: CASSESGAYGNTIYF; CDR3nt: TGTGCCAGCAGTGAAAGCGGGGCGTATGGAAACACCATATATTTT
v_gene: TRBV3-1/TRBV3-2; d_gene: -; abundance: -; j_gene: TRBJ2-7; CDR3aa: CASSQVRGTGQYF; CDR3nt: TGTGCCAGCAGCCAAGTTAGGGGAACAGGGCAGTACTTC
v_gene: TRBV15; d_gene: -; abundance: -; j_gene: TRBJ2-3; CDR3aa: CATSRERGTISTDTQYF; CDR3nt: TGTGCCACCAGCAGAGAGAGGGGTACTATTAGCACAGATACGCAGTATTTT
v_gene: TRBV19; d_gene: TRBD2; abundance: -; j_gene: TRBJ2-5; CDR3aa: CASSQTSGEETQYF; CDR3nt: TGTGCCAGTAGTCAGACTAGCGGGGAAGAGACCCAGTACTTC
v_gene: TRBV28; d_gene: -; abundance: once; j_gene: TRBJ1-1; CDR3aa: CASSVEGEASVTEAFF; CDR3nt: TGTGCCAGCAGTGTTGAGGGTGAGGCTTCGGTTACTGAAGCTTTCTTT
v_gene: TRBV5-4; d_gene: TRBD1; abundance: -; j_gene: TRBJ1-2; CDR3aa: CASSADRDYGYTF; CDR3nt: TGTGCCAGCAGCGCGGACAGGGACTATGGCTACACCTTC
v_gene: TRBV28; d_gene: -; abundance: -; j_gene: TRBJ1-5; CDR3aa: CASTKGGNGNQPQHF; CDR3nt: TGTGCCAGCACCAAGGGGGGGAATGGCAATCAGCCCCAGCATTTT
v_gene: TRBV27; d_gene: -; abundance: -; j_gene: TRBJ2-6; CDR3aa: CASSFITGSSGANVLTF; CDR3nt: TGTGCCAGCAGTTTCATAACAGGAAGCTCTGGGGCCAACGTCCTGACTTTC
v_gene: TRBV3-1/TRBV3-2; d_gene: TRBD1; abundance: -; j_gene: TRBJ2-5; CDR3aa: CASSQAGTGGFRTQYF; CDR3nt: TGTGCCAGCAGCCAAGCCGGGACAGGGGGCTTCAGGACCCAGTACTTC
v_gene: TRBV11-2; d_gene: TRBD1; abundance: -; j_gene: TRBJ1-2; CDR3aa: CASTLSLGQGNTF; CDR3nt: TGTGCCAGCACCCTGAGTTTGGGACAGGGAAACACCTTC
v_gene: TRBV9; d_gene: TRBD2; abundance: -; j_gene: TRBJ2-3; CDR3aa: CASSVRVGGGAPDTQYF; CDR3nt: TGTGCCAGCAGCGTAAGGGTAGGCGGGGGGGCCCCGGATACGCAGTATTTT
v_gene: TRBV12-3/TRBV12-4; d_gene: -; abundance: -; j_gene: TRBJ1-2; CDR3aa: CASGMRVGGGYTF; CDR3nt: TGTGCCAGCGGTATGAGGGTCGGAGGTGGCTACACCTTC
v_gene: TRBV5-1; d_gene: -; abundance: -; j_gene: TRBJ2-2; CDR3aa: CASSLASPEVKNF; CDR3nt: TGCGCCAGCAGCTTGGCCTCCCCTGAAGTAAAAAACTTT
v_gene: TRBV7-2; d_gene: TRBD1; abundance: -; j_gene: TRBJ1-5; CDR3aa: CASSLVDGTGAQHF; CDR3nt: TGTGCCAGCAGCTTAGTAGACGGGACAGGCGCCCAGCATTTT
v_gene: TRBV14; d_gene: -; abundance: -; j_gene: TRBJ1-2; CDR3aa: CASSQGRYGYTF; CDR3nt: TGTGCCAGCAGCCAAGGACGGTATGGCTACACCTTC
v_gene: TRBV2; d_gene: -; abundance: once; j_gene: TRBJ1-3; CDR3aa: CASSRLQFTSGNTIYF; CDR3nt: TGTGCCAGCAGCCGGCTTCAGTTCACCTCTGGAAACACCATATATTTT
v_gene: TRBV9; d_gene: TRBD1; abundance: -; j_gene: TRBJ2-7; CDR3aa: CASSGTGGTYEQYF; CDR3nt: TGTGCCAGCAGCGGGACAGGGGGAACCTACGAGCAGTACTTC
v_gene: TRBV7-9; d_gene: -; abundance: -; j_gene: TRBJ1-1; CDR3aa: CASSLQSAMNTEAFF; CDR3nt: TGTGCCAGCAGCTTACAAAGCGCCATGAACACTGAAGCTTTCTTT
v_gene: TRBV6-5; d_gene: -; abundance: -; j_gene: TRBJ1-5; CDR3aa: CASSPQRDQPQHF; CDR3nt: TGTGCCAGCAGCCCGCAGCGAGATCAGCCCCAGCATTTT
v_gene: TRBV29-1; d_gene: -; abundance: -; j_gene: TRBJ1-5; CDR3aa: CSVAGNSNQPQHF; CDR3nt: TGCAGCGTTGCAGGGAATAGCAATCAGCCCCAGCATTTT
v_gene: TRBV7-2; d_gene: TRBD2; abundance: -; j_gene: TRBJ2-5; CDR3aa: CASSLAGGYETQYF; CDR3nt: TGTGCCAGCAGCTTAGCGGGGGGGTACGAGACCCAGTACTTC
v_gene: TRBV3-1/TRBV3-2; d_gene: -; abundance: -; j_gene: TRBJ2-1; CDR3aa: CASSRLGDEQFF; CDR3nt: TGTGCCAGCAGCCGGCTCGGGGATGAGCAGTTCTTC
v_gene: TRBV19; d_gene: -; abundance: -; j_gene: TRBJ2-5; CDR3aa: CASSTVDRQETQYF; CDR3nt: TGTGCCAGTAGTACCGTTGACAGGCAAGAGACCCAGTACTTC
v_gene: TRBV9; d_gene: -; abundance: -; j_gene: TRBJ2-7; CDR3aa: CASSVGVDPYEQYF; CDR3nt: TGTGCCAGCAGCGTAGGAGTGGACCCCTACGAGCAGTACTTC
v_gene: TRBV28; d_gene: -; abundance: -; j_gene: TRBJ1-1; CDR3aa: CASMDGGGGWNTEAFF; CDR3nt: TGTGCCAGCATGGACGGGGGTGGGGGTTGGAACACTGAAGCTTTCTTT
v_gene: TRBV5-8; d_gene: TRBD1; abundance: -; j_gene: TRBJ1-5; CDR3aa: CASRNIGIQGSNQPQHF; CDR3nt: TGTGCCAGCAGGAACATCGGCATACAGGGGTCCAATCAGCCCCAGCATTTT
v_gene: TRBV5-4; d_gene: -; abundance: -; j_gene: TRBJ1-1; CDR3aa: CASSPRGGNTEAFF; CDR3nt: TGTGCCAGCAGCCCCAGGGGTGGGAACACTGAAGCTTTCTTT
v_gene: TRBV15; d_gene: -; abundance: -; j_gene: TRBJ1-5; CDR3aa: CATSRDGGNQPQHF; CDR3nt: TGTGCCACCAGCAGAGATGGAGGCAATCAGCCCCAGCATTTT
v_gene: TRBV18; d_gene: TRBD1; abundance: -; j_gene: TRBJ1-5; CDR3aa: CASSDRVSNQPQHF; CDR3nt: TGTGCCAGCTCGGACAGGGTCAGCAATCAGCCCCAGCATTTT
v_gene: TRBV10-1; d_gene: -; abundance: -; j_gene: TRBJ1-5; CDR3aa: CASGSSLLNQPQHF; CDR3nt: TGCGCCAGCGGGTCCTCTCTTTTAAATCAGCCCCAGCATTTT
v_gene: TRBV2; d_gene: TRBD2; abundance: once; j_gene: TRBJ2-3; CDR3aa: CASSGTSGGSDTQYF; CDR3nt: TGTGCCAGCAGTGGGACTAGCGGGGGGTCGGATACGCAGTATTTT
v_gene: TRBV5-1; d_gene: -; abundance: -; j_gene: TRBJ2-3; CDR3aa: CASSLGLDLSTDTQYF; CDR3nt: TGCGCCAGCAGCCTTGGACTCGACCTAAGCACAGATACGCAGTATTTT
v_gene: TRBV11-2; d_gene: -; abundance: -; j_gene: TRBJ2-3; CDR3aa: CASSPRTDSTDTQYF; CDR3nt: TGTGCCAGCAGCCCACGGACAGATAGCACAGATACGCAGTATTTT
v_gene: TRBV12-5; d_gene: -; abundance: -; j_gene: TRBJ2-5; CDR3aa: CASGLALGDGTQYF; CDR3nt: TGTGCTAGTGGTTTGGCCTTGGGCGACGGGACCCAGTACTTC
v_gene: TRBV5-6; d_gene: TRBD2; abundance: -; j_gene: TRBJ2-7; CDR3aa: CASSSVTSGYEQYF; CDR3nt: TGTGCCAGCAGCTCGGTGACTAGCGGATACGAGCAGTACTTC
v_gene: TRBV7-9; d_gene: TRBD2; abundance: -; j_gene: TRBJ2-5; CDR3aa: CASSLAPSGGEETQYF; CDR3nt: TGTGCCAGCAGCTTAGCTCCCAGCGGGGGGGAGGAGACCCAGTACTTC
v_gene: TRBV19; d_gene: TRBD1; abundance: -; j_gene: TRBJ1-1; CDR3aa: CASSIGTGETFF; CDR3nt: TGTGCCAGTAGTATAGGCACAGGGGAAACTTTCTTT
v_gene: TRBV4-2; d_gene: TRBD2; abundance: -; j_gene: TRBJ2-1; CDR3aa: CASSQDQGSGYYNEQFF; CDR3nt: TGTGCCAGCAGCCAAGATCAGGGTAGCGGGTACTACAATGAGCAGTTCTTC
v_gene: TRBV21-1; d_gene: -; abundance: -; j_gene: TRBJ1-4; CDR3aa: CASSIARGGGREKLFF; CDR3nt: TGTGCCAGCAGCATAGCACGCGGTGGGGGAAGGGAAAAACTGTTTTTT
v_gene: TRBV6-5; d_gene: -; abundance: -; j_gene: TRBJ2-4; CDR3aa: CASSPEKVLKNIQYF; CDR3nt: TGTGCCAGCAGCCCCGAGAAGGTGCTCAAAAACATTCAGTACTTC
v_gene: TRBV5-6; d_gene: -; abundance: -; j_gene: TRBJ1-2; CDR3aa: CASSLLWGSDYGYTF; CDR3nt: TGTGCCAGCAGCTTGCTTTGGGGTTCAGACTATGGCTACACCTTC
v_gene: TRBV6-5; d_gene: -; abundance: -; j_gene: TRBJ1-2; CDR3aa: CASSSHTGYYGYTF; CDR3nt: TGTGCCAGCAGTTCCCACACAGGGTATTATGGCTACACCTTC
v_gene: TRBV6-5; d_gene: -; abundance: -; j_gene: TRBJ1-2; CDR3aa: CASRPSGNVNYGYTF; CDR3nt: TGTGCCAGCAGACCAAGCGGGAACGTTAACTATGGCTACACCTTC
v_gene: TRBV5-1; d_gene: TRBD2; abundance: -; j_gene: TRBJ2-3; CDR3aa: CASTPSGGGSTDTQYF; CDR3nt: TGCGCCAGCACACCCAGTGGCGGGGGGAGCACAGATACGCAGTATTTT
v_gene: TRBV7-6; d_gene: -; abundance: -; j_gene: TRBJ1-1; CDR3aa: CASSPRRTARGSPEAFF; CDR3nt: TGTGCCAGCAGCCCCCGCCGGACGGCACGTGGATCCCCTGAAGCTTTCTTT
v_gene: TRBV6-1; d_gene: -; abundance: -; j_gene: TRBJ1-3; CDR3aa: CASSEAGPMSGNTIYF; CDR3nt: TGTGCCAGCAGTGAAGCCGGCCCGATGTCCGGAAACACCATATATTTT
v_gene: TRBV2; d_gene: TRBD1; abundance: once; j_gene: TRBJ1-4; CDR3aa: CASRVTGGNEKLFF; CDR3nt: TGTGCCAGCAGGGTCACAGGGGGCAATGAAAAACTGTTTTTT
v_gene: TRBV2; d_gene: -; abundance: -; j_gene: TRBJ2-2; CDR3aa: CASRGVAELGELFF; CDR3nt: TGTGCCAGCAGGGGGGTCGCTGAGCTCGGGGAGCTGTTTTTT
v_gene: TRBV29-1; d_gene: -; abundance: -; j_gene: TRBJ2-4; CDR3aa: CSAEGAWTDGIQYF; CDR3nt: TGCAGCGCAGAGGGAGCATGGACCGACGGCATTCAGTACTTC
v_gene: TRBV12-5; d_gene: -; abundance: -; j_gene: TRBJ1-2; CDR3aa: CASGLEDSSNYGYTF; CDR3nt: TGTGCTAGTGGTTTGGAGGACAGCTCTAACTATGGCTACACCTTC
v_gene: TRBV6-5; d_gene: -; abundance: -; j_gene: TRBJ1-1; CDR3aa: CAAGLGYTEAFF; CDR3nt: TGTGCCGCAGGACTGGGTTACACTGAAGCTTTCTTT
v_gene: TRBV5-1; d_gene: TRBD1; abundance: -; j_gene: TRBJ1-4; CDR3aa: CASSLGARGRATNEKLFF; CDR3nt: TGCGCCAGCAGCTTGGGGGCCAGGGGGCGGGCGACTAATGAAAAACTGTTTTTT
v_gene: TRBV7-9; d_gene: -; abundance: -; j_gene: TRBJ1-4; CDR3aa: CASSPRRGATNEKLFF; CDR3nt: TGTGCCAGCAGCCCCCGAAGGGGAGCAACTAATGAAAAACTGTTTTTT